The clone carrying this TCR beta chain was counted only a few times. The antigen is unknown. Trimming took 0 bases from V and 6 from J; bases not matched to a gene: 5. This CDR3 is 14 amino acids long. Germline V gives CDR1 SGHRS, CDR2 YFSETQ. This entry belongs to a study of response to subunit inactivated influenza vaccine. Findings and limits, study-wide: With each seasonal influenza vaccination, the authors suggested, few new T cells are recruited.

TCRdb recomputed calls from the RT-PCR reads with MiXCR, one row per CDR3 protein. This sample has a few hundred thousand distinct CDR3 sequences, with around 9.9% found just once. The TCR originated in a middle-aged man who received an inactivated influenza vaccine. The chain joins TRBV5-1 to TRBJ2-7; 8 nucleotides match TRBD1. This sample comprised PBMCs from blood, obtained roughly 46 days after vaccination. CDR3 nucleotide sequence: TGCGCCAGCAGCTTGGGCGGACAGGGTCTCGAGCAGTACTTC. It specifies CASSLGGQGLEQYF.